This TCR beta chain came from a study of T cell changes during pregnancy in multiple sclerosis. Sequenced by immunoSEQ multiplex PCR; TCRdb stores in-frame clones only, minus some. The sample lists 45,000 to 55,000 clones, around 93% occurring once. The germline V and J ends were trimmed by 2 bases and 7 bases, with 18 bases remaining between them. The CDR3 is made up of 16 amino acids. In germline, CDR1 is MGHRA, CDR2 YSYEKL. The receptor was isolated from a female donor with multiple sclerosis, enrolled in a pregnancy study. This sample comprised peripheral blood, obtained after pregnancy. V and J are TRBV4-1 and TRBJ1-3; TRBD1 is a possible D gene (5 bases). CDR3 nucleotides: TGCGCCAGCAGCCAATTAGCCAGGACAATGGGGAACACCATATATTTT. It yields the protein CASSQLARTMGNTIYF.